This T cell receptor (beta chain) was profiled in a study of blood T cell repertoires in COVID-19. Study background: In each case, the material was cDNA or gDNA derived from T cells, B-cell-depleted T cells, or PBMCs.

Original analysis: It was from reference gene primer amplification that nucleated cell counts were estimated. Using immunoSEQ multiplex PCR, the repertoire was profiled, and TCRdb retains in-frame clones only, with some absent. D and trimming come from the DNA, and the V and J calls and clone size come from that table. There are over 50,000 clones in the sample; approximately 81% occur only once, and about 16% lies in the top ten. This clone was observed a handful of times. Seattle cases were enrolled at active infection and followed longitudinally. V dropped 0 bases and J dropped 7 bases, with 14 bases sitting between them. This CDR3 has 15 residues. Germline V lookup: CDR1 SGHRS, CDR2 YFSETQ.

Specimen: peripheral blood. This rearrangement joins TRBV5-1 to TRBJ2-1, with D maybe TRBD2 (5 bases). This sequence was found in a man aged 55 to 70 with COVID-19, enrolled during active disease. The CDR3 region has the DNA TGCGCCAGCAGCTTGGGTCTAGCACCCACTAATGAGCAGTTCTTC. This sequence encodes CASSLGLAPTNEQFF.